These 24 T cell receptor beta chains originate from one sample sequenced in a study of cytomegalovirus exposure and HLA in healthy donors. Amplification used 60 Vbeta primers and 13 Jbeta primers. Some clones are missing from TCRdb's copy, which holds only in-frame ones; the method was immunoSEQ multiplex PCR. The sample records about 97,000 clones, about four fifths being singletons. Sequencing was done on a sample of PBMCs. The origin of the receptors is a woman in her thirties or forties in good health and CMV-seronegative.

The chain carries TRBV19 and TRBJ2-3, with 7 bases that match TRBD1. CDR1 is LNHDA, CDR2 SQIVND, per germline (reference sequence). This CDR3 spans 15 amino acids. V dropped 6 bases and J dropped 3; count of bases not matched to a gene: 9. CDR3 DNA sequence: TGTGCCAGTAGCCACCGGGACAGCACAACAGATACGCAGTATTTT. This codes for CASSHRDSTTDTQYF.

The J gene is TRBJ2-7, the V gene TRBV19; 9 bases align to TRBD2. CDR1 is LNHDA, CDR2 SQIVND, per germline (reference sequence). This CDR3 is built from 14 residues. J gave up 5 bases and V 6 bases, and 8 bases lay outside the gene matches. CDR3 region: CASSVAGESHEQYF. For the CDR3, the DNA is TGTGCCAGTAGCGTAGCGGGAGAGTCCCACGAGCAGTACTTC. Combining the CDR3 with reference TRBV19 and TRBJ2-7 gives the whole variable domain DGGITQSPKYLFRKEGQNVTLSCEQNLNHDAMYWYRQDPGQGLRLIYYSQIVNDFQKGDIAEGYSVSREKKESFPLTVTSAQKNPTAFYLCASSVAGESHEQYFGPGTRLTVT.

The CDR3 sequence: CASSQGQGGSNQPQHF. CDR3 DNA: TGCGCCAGCAGCCAGGGACAGGGGGGTAGCAATCAGCCCCAGCATTTT. V is TRBV5-1 and J is TRBJ1-5, with 11 bases aligning to TRBD1. Germline CDR1 SGHRS, CDR2 YFSETQ. V was clipped by 4 bases and J by 0 bases; unmatched bases: 3. CDR3 length: 16 residues.

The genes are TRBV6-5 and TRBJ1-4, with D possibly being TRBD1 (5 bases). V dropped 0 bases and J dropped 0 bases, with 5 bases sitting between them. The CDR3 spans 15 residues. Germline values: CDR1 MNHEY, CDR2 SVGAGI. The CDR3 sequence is CASSYSTATNEKLFF. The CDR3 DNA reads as TGTGCCAGCAGTTACTCGACAGCAACTAATGAAAAACTGTTTTTT.

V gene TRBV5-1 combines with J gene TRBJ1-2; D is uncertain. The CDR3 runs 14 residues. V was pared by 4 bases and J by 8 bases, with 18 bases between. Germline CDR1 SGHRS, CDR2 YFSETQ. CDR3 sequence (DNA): TGCGCCAGCAGCCAGCGGACCCTCACGGAGGGCTACACCTTC. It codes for CASSQRTLTEGYTF.

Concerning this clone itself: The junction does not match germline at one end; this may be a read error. The CDR3 DNA reads TGTACCAGCAGCCCTGCGGGACAGGGTTCTTCACCCCTCCACTTT. Its protein is CTSSPAGQGSSPLHF. The chain has TRBV6-5 and TRBJ1-6; TRBD1 matches at 9 bases. Germline V lookup: CDR1 MNHEY, CDR2 SVGAGI. The CDR3 loop spans 15 amino acids.

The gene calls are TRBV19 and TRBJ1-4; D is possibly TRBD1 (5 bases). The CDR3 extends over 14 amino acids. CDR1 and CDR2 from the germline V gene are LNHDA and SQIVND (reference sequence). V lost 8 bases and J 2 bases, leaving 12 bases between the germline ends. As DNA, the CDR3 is TGTGCCAGTCAGGGCGAGGCGACTAATGAAAAACTGTTTTTT. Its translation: CASQGEATNEKLFF. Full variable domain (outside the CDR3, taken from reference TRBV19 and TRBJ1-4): DGGITQSPKYLFRKEGQNVTLSCEQNLNHDAMYWYRQDPGQGLRLIYYSQIVNDFQKGDIAEGYSVSREKKESFPLTVTSAQKNPTAFYLCASQGEATNEKLFFGSGTQLSVL.

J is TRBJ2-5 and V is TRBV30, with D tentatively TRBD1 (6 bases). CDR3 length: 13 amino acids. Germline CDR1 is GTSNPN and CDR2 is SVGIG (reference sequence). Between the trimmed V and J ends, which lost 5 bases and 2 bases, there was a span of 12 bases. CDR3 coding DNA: TGTGCCTGGTCACAGGGATCACAAGAGACCCAGTACTTC. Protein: CAWSQGSQETQYF.

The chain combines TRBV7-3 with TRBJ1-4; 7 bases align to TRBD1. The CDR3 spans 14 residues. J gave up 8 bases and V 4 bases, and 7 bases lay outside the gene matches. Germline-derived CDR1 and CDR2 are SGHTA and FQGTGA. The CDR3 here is CASSSDRSDEKLFF. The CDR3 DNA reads TGTGCCAGCAGCTCGGACAGGTCGGACGAAAAACTGTTTTTT.

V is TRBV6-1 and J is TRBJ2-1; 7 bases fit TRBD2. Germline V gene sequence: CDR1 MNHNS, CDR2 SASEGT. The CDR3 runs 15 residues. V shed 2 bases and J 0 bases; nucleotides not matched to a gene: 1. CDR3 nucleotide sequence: TGTGCCAGCAGTGAACTAGCGGCCTCCTACAATGAGCAGTTCTTC. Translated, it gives CASSELAASYNEQFF.

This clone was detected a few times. The DNA for the CDR3 is TGTGCCAGCAGAAACAGGGGTGGCAACACTGAAGCTTTCTTT. Protein: CASRNRGGNTEAFF. The chain combines TRBV2 with TRBJ1-1; 7 nucleotides agree with TRBD1. Germline assignment: CDR1 SNHLY and CDR2 FYNNEI. The ends lost 6 bases at V and 2 bases at J; junction bases unmatched: 6. CDR3 length: 14 residues.

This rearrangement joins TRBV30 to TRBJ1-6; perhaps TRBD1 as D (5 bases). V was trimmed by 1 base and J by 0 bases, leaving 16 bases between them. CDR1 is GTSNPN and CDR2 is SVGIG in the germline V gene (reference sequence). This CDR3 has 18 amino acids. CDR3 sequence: CAWSEMEGTGSYNSPLHF. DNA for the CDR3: TGTGCCTGGAGTGAAATGGAGGGGACTGGCTCCTATAATTCACCCCTCCACTTT.

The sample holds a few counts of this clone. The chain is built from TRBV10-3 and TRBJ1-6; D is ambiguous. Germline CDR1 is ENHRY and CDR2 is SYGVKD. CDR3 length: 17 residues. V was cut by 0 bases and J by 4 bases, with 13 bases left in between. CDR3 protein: CAISESNRELYNSPLHF. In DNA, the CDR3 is TGTGCCATCAGTGAGTCTAACAGAGAGTTATATAATTCACCCCTCCACTTT.

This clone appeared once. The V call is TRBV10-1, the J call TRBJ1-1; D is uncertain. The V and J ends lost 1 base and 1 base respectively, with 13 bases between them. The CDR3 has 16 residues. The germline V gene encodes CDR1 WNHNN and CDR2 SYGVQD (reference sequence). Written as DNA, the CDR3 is TGCGCCAGCAGTGAGTTTCAGGTTAAACAGAACACTGAAGCTTTCTTT. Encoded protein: CASSEFQVKQNTEAFF.

CDR3 region: CASSSGLNEQFF. The CDR3 DNA is TGTGCCAGCAGTAGTGGACTTAATGAGCAGTTCTTC. The rearrangement links TRBV6-5 to TRBJ2-1; maybe TRBD2 (5 bases). CDR3 length: 12 residues. V was shortened by 5 bases and J by 7 bases, with 9 bases between the two germline ends. Germline CDR1 and CDR2: MNHEY and SVGAGI.

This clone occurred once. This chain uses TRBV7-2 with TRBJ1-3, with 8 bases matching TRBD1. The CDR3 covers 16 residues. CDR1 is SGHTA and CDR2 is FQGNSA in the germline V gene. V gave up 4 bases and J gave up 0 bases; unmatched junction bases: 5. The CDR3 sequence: CASSSQGAFSGNTIYF. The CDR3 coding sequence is TGTGCCAGCAGCTCGCAGGGGGCGTTCTCTGGAAACACCATATATTTT.

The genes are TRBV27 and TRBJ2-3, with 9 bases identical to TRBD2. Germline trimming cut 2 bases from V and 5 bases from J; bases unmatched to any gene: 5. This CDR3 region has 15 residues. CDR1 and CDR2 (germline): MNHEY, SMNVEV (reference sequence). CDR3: CASSLRASGKDTQYF. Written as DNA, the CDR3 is TGTGCCAGCAGTTTACGTGCTAGCGGGAAAGATACGCAGTATTTT.

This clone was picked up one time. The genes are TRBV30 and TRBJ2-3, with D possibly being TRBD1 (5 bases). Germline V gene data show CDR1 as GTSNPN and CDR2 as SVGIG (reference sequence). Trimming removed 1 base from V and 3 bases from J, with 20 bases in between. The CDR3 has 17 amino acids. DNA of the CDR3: TGTGCCTGGAGTGCATCTTTGACAGAACTTTTGACAGATACGCAGTATTTT. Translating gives CAWSASLTELLTDTQYF.

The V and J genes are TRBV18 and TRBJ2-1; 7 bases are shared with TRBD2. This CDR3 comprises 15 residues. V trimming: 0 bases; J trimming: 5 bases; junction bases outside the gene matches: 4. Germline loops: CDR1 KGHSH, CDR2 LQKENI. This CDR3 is CASSPPSSGNNEQFF. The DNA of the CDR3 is TGTGCCAGCTCACCACCCTCTAGCGGTAACAATGAGCAGTTCTTC.

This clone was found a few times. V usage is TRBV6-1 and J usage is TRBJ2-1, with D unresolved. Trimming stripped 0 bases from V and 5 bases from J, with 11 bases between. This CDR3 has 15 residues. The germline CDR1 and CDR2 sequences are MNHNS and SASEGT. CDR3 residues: CASSEAILDNNEQFF. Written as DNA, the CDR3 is TGTGCCAGCAGTGAAGCGATCCTAGATAACAATGAGCAGTTCTTC.

In DNA form, the CDR3 reads TGTGCCAGACAGGGGGGCAAGAACTTCACTGAAGCTTTCTTT. Translation: CARQGGKNFTEAFF. The chain joins TRBV19 to TRBJ1-1, with 8 bases fitting TRBD1. From germline, CDR1 is LNHDA and CDR2 SQIVND (reference sequence). This CDR3 region has 14 residues. Losses at the gene ends were 9 bases for V and 4 bases for J; bases not matched to a gene: 10.

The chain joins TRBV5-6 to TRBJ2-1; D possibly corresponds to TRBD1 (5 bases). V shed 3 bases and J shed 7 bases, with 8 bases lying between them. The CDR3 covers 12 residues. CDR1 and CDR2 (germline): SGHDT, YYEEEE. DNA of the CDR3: TGTGCCAGCAGCTGGGGCCAAAATGAGCAGTTCTTC. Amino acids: CASSWGQNEQFF.

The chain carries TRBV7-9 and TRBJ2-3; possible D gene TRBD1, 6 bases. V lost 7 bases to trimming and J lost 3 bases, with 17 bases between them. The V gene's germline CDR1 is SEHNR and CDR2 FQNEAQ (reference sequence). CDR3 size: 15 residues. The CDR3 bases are TGTGCCAGCACCATAACAGGGTTGGAAACAGATACGCAGTATTTT. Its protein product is CASTITGLETDTQYF.

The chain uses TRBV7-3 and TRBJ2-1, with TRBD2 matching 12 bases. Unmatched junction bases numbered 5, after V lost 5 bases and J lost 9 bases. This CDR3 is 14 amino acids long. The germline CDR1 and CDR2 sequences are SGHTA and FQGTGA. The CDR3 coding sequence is TGTGCCAGCAGCACGACTAGCGGGGGCGGTGAGCAGTTCTTC. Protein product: CASSTTSGGGEQFF.